These T cell receptor beta chains were read from a single sample in a study of blood T cells in healthy people across ages. TCRdb re-called the 5' RACE reads through MiXCR, storing one row per CDR3 protein. The sample yields about 600,000 distinct CDR3 sequences, 40% to 55% seen once. Input material: blood. These receptors came from a man older than 75 in good health. The CDR3 runs from the conserved cysteine through the conserved F or W. D genes are given only for firm matches. Only part of the rows carry a size: once, few, many, or a class if the clone is expanded.

clone_size	v_call	d_call	j_call	cdr3_nt	cdr3_aa
few	TRBV3-1	TRBD1	TRBJ2-1	TGTGCCAGCAGCCAAGTTCGGCAGGGGGCGCTGGGTGAGCAGTTCTTC	CASSQVRQGALGEQFF
-	TRBV28	-	TRBJ2-7	TGTGCCAGCACCCTGAGGGGTTTCCACGAGCAGTACTTC	CASTLRGFHEQYF
-	TRBV20-1	TRBD2	TRBJ2-1	TGCAGTGCAACTAGCGGGATCGTCAGTGAGCAGTTCTTC	CSATSGIVSEQFF
-	TRBV7-9	-	TRBJ2-1	TGTGCCAGCAGCTCCACTCCTATTCATGAGCAGTTCTTC	CASSSTPIHEQFF
few	TRBV9	TRBD1	TRBJ2-5	TGTGCCAGCAGCGGGACAGGACCGTACCAAGAGACCCAGTACTTC	CASSGTGPYQETQYF
-	TRBV5-1	TRBD1	TRBJ2-5	TGCGCCAGCAGCTTGCAAGGGGGCGTGACAAATGAGCAGTACTTC	CASSLQGGVTNEQYF
once	TRBV5-1	TRBD1	TRBJ2-7	TGCGTCAGCAGGATAGGACAGGCTGCCTCCTACGAGCAGTACTTC	CVSRIGQAASYEQYF
many	TRBV7-9	-	TRBJ2-1	TGTGCCAGCAGCTTATTCTGGTCGATAGCGGCGAACTACAATGAGCAGTTCTTC	CASSLFWSIAANYNEQFF
-	TRBV6-2/TRBV6-3	-	TRBJ1-1	TGTGCCAGCATTCAAGGGACCGGGACAACGAACACTGAAGCTTTCTTT	CASIQGTGTTNTEAFF
-	TRBV27	-	TRBJ2-7	TGTGCCAGCAGTTTATCGTCTACGCACTCCTACGAGCAGTACTTC	CASSLSSTHSYEQYF
-	TRBV30	-	TRBJ2-7	TGTGCCTGGAGGCCCTTGACTAGTGCCTCCTACGAGCAGTACTTC	CAWRPLTSASYEQYF
-	TRBV10-3	TRBD1	TRBJ2-7	TGTGCCATCAGTGGGGACAGGGGTGGTCCGAGGATCTCCTACGAGCAGTACTTC	CAISGDRGGPRISYEQYF
-	TRBV27	TRBD2	TRBJ2-5	TGTGCCAGCAGTTTTGCTAGCGGGATGCGAGAGACCCAGTACTTC	CASSFASGMRETQYF
-	TRBV29-1	-	TRBJ2-7	TGCAGCGTTCGCTGGGGCTACAATGAGCAGTACTTC	CSVRWGYNEQYF
-	TRBV12-3/TRBV12-4	-	TRBJ1-1	TGTGCCAGCAGCACCCGGGGGGTGGACACTGAAGCTTTCTTT	CASSTRGVDTEAFF
-	TRBV7-2	TRBD2	TRBJ2-3	TGTGCCAACAGCTTAGCGTCGAGCGGGAGGGCAGATACGCAGTATTTT	CANSLASSGRADTQYF
many	TRBV5-1	-	TRBJ2-5	TGCGCCAGCAGCTTGGACCAAGAGACCCAGTACTTC	CASSLDQETQYF
-	TRBV12-3/TRBV12-4	-	TRBJ2-4	TGTGCCAGCAGTAGGGGGTACACAGGTGCCAAAAACATTCAGTACTTC	CASSRGYTGAKNIQYF
many	TRBV29-1	-	TRBJ2-1	TGCAGCGTTGATAACGCCAATGAGCAGTTCTTC	CSVDNANEQFF
few	TRBV3-1	-	TRBJ1-2	TGTGCCAGCAGCCCTTCTACATCGGAGCGCGGCTACACCTTC	CASSPSTSERGYTF
-	TRBV29-1	TRBD1	TRBJ2-5	TGCAGCGTTGACAAGACAGGGGGCTGGCAAGAGACCCAGTACTTC	CSVDKTGGWQETQYF
-	TRBV20-1	TRBD2	TRBJ2-4	TGCAGTGCTAGGAGGGGAGGGGAGCAGTACTTC	CSARRGGEQYF
few	TRBV29-1	-	TRBJ2-2	TGCAGCGTTGGAGCACAGGGCCCAGTCGGGGAGCTGTTTTTT	CSVGAQGPVGELFF
-	TRBV28	TRBD2	TRBJ2-5	TGTGCCAGCAGTAATAGCGGGTTGTCGGAGACCCAGTACTTC	CASSNSGLSETQYF
-	TRBV27	-	TRBJ2-1	TGTGCCAGCAGTTTCCGCGTGTACACAACCGTTTACAATGAGCAGTTCTTC	CASSFRVYTTVYNEQFF
few	TRBV6-2/TRBV6-3	-	TRBJ2-6	TGTGCCAGCAGACGGAGTTCTGGGGCCAACGTCCTGACTTTC	CASRRSSGANVLTF
-	TRBV27	TRBD1	TRBJ2-5	TGTGCCGGCAGTCGACAGGGTGAAGAGACCCAGTACTTC	CAGSRQGEETQYF
-	TRBV24-1	-	TRBJ2-3	TGTGCCACGCGGACAGACAGCACAGATACGCAGTATTTT	CATRTDSTDTQYF
-	TRBV4-2	-	TRBJ2-7	TGTGCCAGCAGCCAAGAAAGAGGGGTCAATGAGCAGTACTTC	CASSQERGVNEQYF
few	TRBV7-9	-	TRBJ2-3	TGTGCCAGCTCGCAGGGGTTGGTGACAGATACGCAGTATTTT	CASSQGLVTDTQYF
-	TRBV10-3	-	TRBJ2-7	TGTGCCATCAGTGACTACCAATTCTCCTACGAGCAGTACTTC	CAISDYQFSYEQYF
few	TRBV7-2	-	TRBJ2-2	TGTGCCAGCCGCAGGGGAAACACCGGGGAGCTGTTTTTT	CASRRGNTGELFF
-	TRBV12-3/TRBV12-4	TRBD1	TRBJ2-1	TGTGCCAGCAAAAAACCGGGACAGGGTGGAGAGCAGTTCTTC	CASKKPGQGGEQFF
few	TRBV5-6	TRBD1	TRBJ2-1	TGTGCCAGCAGTAGCCCCCGGGACAGGGGAAATGAGCAGTTCTTC	CASSSPRDRGNEQFF
once	TRBV9	-	TRBJ2-3	TGTGCCAGCAGCTCGGCCTTGGGGACGCAGTATTTT	CASSSALGTQYF
-	TRBV4-2	TRBD2	TRBJ2-5	TGTGCCAGCCAAGCGGGAGTTAGGGAGACCCAGTACTTC	CASQAGVRETQYF
few	TRBV7-2	TRBD2	TRBJ2-7	TGTGCCAGCAGCCGAGGCGGGAGTGGGGTATACGAGCAGTACTTC	CASSRGGSGVYEQYF
-	TRBV19	-	TRBJ1-2	TGTGCCAGTAGTATCGGCTATGGGGAAGGGAGCCATGGCTACACCTTC	CASSIGYGEGSHGYTF
few	TRBV20-1	-	TRBJ2-7	TGCAGTGCTAGTTTAGAGAATAAGTACTTC	CSASLENKYF
few	TRBV29-1	TRBD1	TRBJ2-5	TGCAGCGGGCTGGCAGGGGGACAAGAGACCCAGTACTTC	CSGLAGGQETQYF
few	TRBV10-3	TRBD2	TRBJ2-7	TGTGCCATCACCGCCGGGACTAGGGGCTCCTACGAGCAGTACTTC	CAITAGTRGSYEQYF
-	TRBV5-6	TRBD2	TRBJ2-5	TGTGCCAGCCGCAGCGGGGCAGAGACCCAGTACTTC	CASRSGAETQYF
many	TRBV6-6	TRBD1	TRBJ2-7	TGTGCCAGCAGCATACACAGGGGACGGTCCGAGCAGTACTTC	CASSIHRGRSEQYF
-	TRBV27	TRBD2	TRBJ2-1	TGTGCCAGCAGTTTGATAGCGGGGGGCCGAAAGCAGTTCTTC	CASSLIAGGRKQFF
few	TRBV7-3	-	TRBJ1-4	TGTGCCAGCAGCTTAAGTGGGCGTGGGGCGGCTGAAAAACTGTTTTTT	CASSLSGRGAAEKLFF
once	TRBV2	-	TRBJ2-6	TGTGCCAGCAGCGAGTCTCCAAACTCTGGGGCCAACGTCCTGACTTTC	CASSESPNSGANVLTF
few	TRBV7-9	-	TRBJ2-5	TGTGCCAGCAGCCCCGGACGGCGGAATTCGTTGGCCCAGTACTTC	CASSPGRRNSLAQYF
few	TRBV6-6	-	TRBJ1-1	TGTGCCAGCCGCTACGACACTGAAGCTTTCTTT	CASRYDTEAFF
-	TRBV7-2	TRBD1	TRBJ1-3	TGTGCCAGCAGCTCGTACCGGGACAGGGCTTCTGGAAACACCATATATTTT	CASSSYRDRASGNTIYF
many	TRBV6-6	TRBD2	TRBJ2-3	TGTGCCAGCAGCCCCCCAGCGGGAGTCACAGATACGCAGTATTTT	CASSPPAGVTDTQYF
-	TRBV6-2/TRBV6-3	TRBD2	TRBJ2-5	TGTGCCAGCAGTTCCACCGGGACTAGCGAAGAGACCCAGTACTTC	CASSSTGTSEETQYF